The 5 T cell receptor beta chains below all came from one sample that was sequenced in a study of shared clonotypes between healthy human individuals. Measured with immunoSEQ multiplex PCR; TCRdb has only the in-frame clones, and not every one. The sample lists roughly 2 million clones, 95% occurring once. The sample was naive CD4+ T cells sorted from blood. The subset here: CD45RA+ positively selected. These receptors originate from a man between 18 and 35 years old in good health.

The chain recombines TRBV5-6 with TRBJ2-7; D not resolved. V shed 0 bases and J shed 0 bases, with 10 bases lying between them. The CDR3 has 15 residues. The germline CDR1 and CDR2 sequences are SGHDT and YYEEEE. CDR3 coding DNA: TGTGCCAGCAGCTTGGCCGGGTTTAGCTCCTACGAGCAGTACTTC. Protein sequence: CASSLAGFSSYEQYF.

The chain has TRBV2 and TRBJ2-7, with TRBD2 matching 9 bases. The CDR3 covers 18 residues. V was clipped by 6 bases and J by 6 bases; unmatched bases: 21. From germline, CDR1 is SNHLY and CDR2 FYNNEI. In DNA, the CDR3 is TGTGCCAGCAGGTCCGGGACTAGCTCGGTCTTTATTCAAGGCGAGCAGTACTTC. It translates to CASRSGTSSVFIQGEQYF.

This clone was seen only once. The rearrangement joins TRBV6-5 to TRBJ2-6; no definite D call. In germline, CDR1 is MNHEY, CDR2 SVGAGI. Trimming stripped 6 bases from V and 4 bases from J, with 13 bases between. The CDR3 loop spans 15 amino acids. CDR3 sequence (DNA): TGTGCCAGCAGGACACAAGGGTTGGGGGCCAACGTCCTGACTTTC. It codes for CASRTQGLGANVLTF.

The chain carries TRBV5-4 and TRBJ2-3; perhaps TRBD2 as D (5 bases). The CDR3 length is 15 residues. V lost 0 bases and J 2 bases, leaving 10 bases between the germline ends. Germline CDR1 is SGHNT and CDR2 is YYREEE (reference sequence). Here the CDR3 reads CASSLGTDFTDTQYF. DNA for the CDR3: TGTGCCAGCAGCTTGGGGACTGATTTCACAGATACGCAGTATTTT.

The chain employs TRBV11-3 and TRBJ2-1; 9 nucleotides match TRBD1. V lost 5 bases and J lost 6; bases outside the gene matches: 8. Germline assignment: CDR1 SGHNT and CDR2 YENEEA. The CDR3 covers 15 residues. The CDR3 DNA sequence: TGTGCCAGCAGCCTAACCGGGACAGGGTCCAATGAGCAGTTCTTC. This sequence encodes CASSLTGTGSNEQFF.